The 14 T cell receptor beta chains below all came from one sample that was sequenced in a study of early T cells in non-severe SARS-CoV-2 infection. TCRdb independently ran MiXCR on the 5' RACE reads; one entry per CDR3 protein. The sample contains roughly 90,000 distinct CDR3 sequences, about 14% of which appear only once. Material for sequencing was whole blood. Receptor source: an adult who was a healthcare worker with PCR-confirmed SARS-CoV-2 infection or an uninfected control (not recorded which).

This clonotype occurred a few times. The chain has TRBV2 and TRBJ2-5; 12 bases line up with TRBD2. CDR1 is SNHLY and CDR2 is FYNNEI in the germline V gene. Germline trimming cut 2 bases from V and 5 bases from J; bases unmatched to any gene: 9. CDR3 size: 17 residues. CDR3 loop: CASSETPSGGAGETQYF. The CDR3 DNA reads as TGTGCCAGCAGTGAAACCCCTAGCGGGGGGGCCGGGGAGACCCAGTACTTC.

Sample share makes this clonotype medium-sized. The rearrangement joins TRBV19 to TRBJ2-1, with TRBD2 identical over 8 bases. The CDR3 is 14 residues long. V dropped 7 bases and J dropped 7; count of bases not matched to a gene: 9. Germline CDR1 LNHDA, CDR2 SQIVND (reference sequence). CDR3 in DNA: TGTGCCAGTATGGGAGCGGGAGAGGTAAATGAGCAGTTCTTC. Its translation: CASMGAGEVNEQFF.

This clonotype showed up many times. The rearrangement joins TRBV10-3 to TRBJ2-3; 7 positions agree with TRBD2. This CDR3 contains 14 residues. V gave up 4 bases and J gave up 4 bases; unmatched junction bases: 5. CDR1 is ENHRY, CDR2 SYGVKD, per germline. The CDR3 DNA is TGTGCCATCAGTGGGGACTACCCCGCAGATACGCAGTATTTT. Protein product: CAISGDYPADTQYF.

This sequence joins TRBV20-1 and TRBJ2-1; 12 nucleotides align to TRBD2. Germline CDR1 is DFQATT and CDR2 is SNEGSKA (reference sequence). CDR3 length equals 16 residues. J gave up 2 bases and V 5 bases, and 7 bases lay outside the gene matches. The CDR3 coding sequence is TGCAGTGCTTCCCTAGCGGGAGGGTCCCCCTACAATGAGCAGTTCTTC. Translating gives CSASLAGGSPYNEQFF.

The rearrangement links TRBV13 to TRBJ2-1; a possible D gene is TRBD1 (6 bases). Germline V gives CDR1 PRHDT, CDR2 FYEKMQ (reference sequence). The CDR3 contains 16 residues. The germline V and J ends were trimmed by 1 base and 6 bases, with 16 bases remaining between them. The CDR3 DNA reads as TGTGCCAGCAGCTTAGTGGCTAGGGGGATTGCCAATGAGCAGTTCTTC. It specifies CASSLVARGIANEQFF. Based on the CDR3 plus reference TRBV13 and TRBJ2-1, the full variable domain is AAGVIQSPRHLIKEKRETATLKCYPIPRHDTVYWYQQGPGQDPQFLISFYEKMQSDKGSIPDRFSAQQFSDYHSELNMSSLELGDSALYFCASSLVARGIANEQFFGPGTRLTVL.

This clonotype has only a few counts. The chain combines TRBV7-8 with TRBJ2-1; 12 bases are a match to TRBD2. The CDR3 length is 18 residues. Losses at the gene ends were 1 base for V and 7 bases for J; bases not matched to a gene: 11. CDR1 is SGHVS and CDR2 is FQNEAQ in the germline V gene. The CDR3 DNA follows: TGTGCCAGCAGCTTAGGTTTGACTAGCGGGAGCTCTCATAATGAGCAGTTCTTC. The encoded protein is CASSLGLTSGSSHNEQFF.

This clonotype was found a few times. The chain carries TRBV29-1 and TRBJ1-1, with D hard to call. Germline values: CDR1 SQVTM, CDR2 ANQGSEA. The V and J ends lost 1 base and 1 base respectively, with 13 bases between them. The CDR3 consists of 15 residues. The CDR3 coding sequence is TGCAGCGTTGAAGCTCTAAGGAGGAAGAACACTGAAGCTTTCTTT. Its translation: CSVEALRRKNTEAFF.

The sample holds many counts of this clonotype. The chain joins TRBV7-2 to TRBJ2-3; 7 positions agree with TRBD2. Germline values: CDR1 SGHTA, CDR2 FQGNSA. The junction had 4 bases not matched to a gene; V was cut back by 0 bases and J by 1 base. This CDR3 contains 16 residues. The CDR3 loop is CASSLAPSGRTDTQYF. In nucleotides, the CDR3 is TGTGCCAGCAGCTTAGCGCCTAGCGGTCGCACAGATACGCAGTATTTT.

This clonotype was found a few times. V is TRBV6-2 or TRBV6-3 and J is TRBJ1-6; no firm D call. CDR1 and CDR2 (germline): MNHEY, SVGEGT. The CDR3 is made up of 13 amino acids. Trimming stripped 5 bases from V and 10 bases from J, with 12 bases between. This CDR3 reads CASSTKEESPLHF. CDR3 DNA: TGTGCCAGCAGTACCAAAGAAGAGTCACCCCTCCACTTT.

The sample holds many counts of this clonotype. V and J are TRBV9 and TRBJ2-1; TRBD1 agrees at 7 bases. The CDR3 spans 15 residues. After removal of 0 bases from V and 1 base from J, the junction contained 1 base not matched to a gene. Germline V gene data show CDR1 as SGDLS and CDR2 as YYNGEE. The CDR3 reads CASSVAGGSYNEQFF. CDR3 DNA: TGTGCCAGCAGCGTAGCAGGGGGATCCTACAATGAGCAGTTCTTC.

This clonotype was seen at least ten times. J is TRBJ2-4 and V is TRBV2, with D tentatively TRBD1 (7 bases). V shed 2 bases and J shed 1 base, with 12 bases lying between them. Looked up from germline, CDR1 is SNHLY and CDR2 is FYNNEI. The CDR3 loop spans 16 amino acids. In DNA form, the CDR3 reads TGTGCCAGCAGTGAATCGGAGGGGGCCGCCAAAAACATTCAGTACTTC. Protein product: CASSESEGAAKNIQYF. Full variable domain (missing parts from reference TRBV2 and TRBJ2-4): EPEVTQTPSHQVTQMGQEVILRCVPISNHLYFYWYRQILGQKVEFLVSFYNNEISEKSEIFDDQFSVERPDGSNFTLKIRSTKLEDSAMYFCASSESEGAAKNIQYFGAGTRLSVL.

The rearrangement uses TRBV5-6 and TRBJ2-7, with D unclear. Germline CDR1 is SGHDT and CDR2 is YYEEEE. CDR3 length equals 15 residues. Trimming took off 4 bases at V and 4 bases at J, with 18 bases between the two ends. CDR3 region: CASSRRPQIGYEQYF. CDR3 DNA: TGTGCCAGCAGCCGACGGCCCCAGATTGGGTACGAGCAGTACTTC.

V and J are TRBV11-2 and TRBJ1-4; 10 nucleotides line up with TRBD1. The germline gives CDR1 SGHAT, CDR2 FQNNGV. J lost 4 bases, V lost 4 bases, and 6 bases had no gene match. The CDR3 has 16 residues. CDR3 sequence reads: CASSSRQGAINEKLFF. The CDR3 DNA reads as TGTGCCAGCAGCTCCCGACAGGGGGCCATTAATGAAAAACTGTTTTTT.

This clonotype occurred a few times. The rearrangement uses TRBV13 and TRBJ2-2; 8 nucleotides agree with TRBD1. Germline V gene sequence: CDR1 PRHDT, CDR2 FYEKMQ (reference sequence). The J segment lost 5 bases and the V segment lost 5 bases, leaving 4 bases of the junction unmatched. The CDR3 has 14 residues. DNA of the CDR3: TGTGCCAGCAGCCCCCGACAGGGGACCGGGGAGCTGTTTTTT. Its protein is CASSPRQGTGELFF.